One and the same sample provided the 24 T cell receptor beta chains below, sequenced in a study of T cells in localized non-small cell lung cancer. Clones were sequenced by immunoSEQ multiplex PCR, and TCRdb holds only the in-frame ones, with some missing. The sample contains tens of thousands of clones, roughly nine tenths of which appear only once. Source: PBMCs, taken before any cancer treatment. The source of these receptors is a man aged 40 to 70 with stage II lung adenocarcinoma.

The chain combines TRBV6-6 with TRBJ1-2, with 7 nucleotides matching TRBD1. The germline V gene has CDR1 MNHNY and CDR2 SVGAGI (reference sequence). The CDR3 contains 16 residues. V lost 0 bases, J lost 4 bases, and 8 bases stayed unmatched. The CDR3 coding sequence is TGTGCCAGCAGTTACTCGATTACAGGGGAGGCCTATGGCTACACCTTC. Its translation is CASSYSITGEAYGYTF.

This sequence joins TRBV19 and TRBJ1-6; perhaps TRBD1 as D (6 bases). Trimming took 5 bases from V and 14 from J, leaving 25 bases between them. The germline V gene has CDR1 LNHDA and CDR2 SQIVND (reference sequence). This CDR3 is 16 amino acids long. CDR3 bases: TGTGCCAGTAGTTCCACAGGGACGAGGAGGGAATTCACCCTCCACTTT. This sequence encodes CASSSTGTRREFTLHF.

The genes are TRBV19 and TRBJ2-5; D is unresolved. Germline CDR1 reads LNHDA; CDR2 reads SQIVND (reference sequence). The CDR3 spans 15 residues. The V end lost 0 bases, the J end lost 1 base, and 9 bases lay between the germline ends. The CDR3 DNA reads TGTGCCAGTAGTATAGATCAGGAGTCCCAAGAGACCCAGTACTTC. It encodes CASSIDQESQETQYF.

This clone appeared a few times. V is TRBV2 and J is TRBJ2-1, with D possibly matching TRBD2 (5 bases). V was pared by 6 bases and J by 5 bases, with 23 bases between. CDR3 length: 17 amino acids. Per the germline V gene, CDR1 is SNHLY and CDR2 is FYNNEI. The CDR3 sequence: CASREAVRAISHNEQFF. CDR3 nucleotides: TGTGCCAGCAGGGAGGCGGTCAGAGCGATCTCTCACAATGAGCAGTTCTTC.

V gene TRBV30 combines with J gene TRBJ2-2; the D call may be TRBD1 or TRBD2 (5 bases each). With 2 bases removed from V and 6 bases from J, the gap between germline ends came to 7 bases. This CDR3 comprises 12 residues. Germline CDR1 and CDR2: GTSNPN and SVGIG (reference sequence). Written as DNA, the CDR3 is TGTGCCTGGAGTTGGGGACCCGGGGAGCTGTTTTTT. It is translated as CAWSWGPGELFF. Complete variable domain (other parts from reference TRBV30 and TRBJ2-2): SQTIHQWPATLVQPVGSPLSLECTVEGTSNPNLYWYRQAAGRGLQLLFYSVGIGQISSEVPQNLSASRPQDRQFILSSKKLLLSDSGFYLCAWSWGPGELFFGEGSRLTVL.

V and J are TRBV10-3 and TRBJ1-2; D remains ambiguous. Germline lookup yields CDR1 ENHRY and CDR2 SYGVKD. The V end was cut by 2 bases, the J end by 2 bases, with 6 bases between. The CDR3 is made up of 13 amino acids. The CDR3 DNA reads TGTGCCATCAGTGAGACGAGGAACTATGGCTACACCTTC. This encodes CAISETRNYGYTF.

The V and J genes are TRBV2 and TRBJ1-6, with TRBD1 matching over 8 bases. The CDR3 spans 15 residues. The ends lost 6 bases at V and 9 bases at J; junction bases unmatched: 10. Germline V CDR1 and CDR2: SNHLY, FYNNEI. The CDR3 is CASRLRQGSFSPLHF. For the CDR3, the DNA is TGTGCCAGCAGGCTCAGACAGGGGTCTTTTTCACCCCTCCACTTT.

This chain joins TRBV20-1 and TRBJ1-4; no clear D gene. Trimming left V 7 bases short and J 8 bases short, with 11 bases between. CDR3 size: 11 residues. CDR1 DFQATT and CDR2 SNEGSKA come from the germline V gene (reference sequence). This CDR3 is CSEAGGEKLFF. Here the CDR3 DNA reads TGCAGTGAAGCGGGAGGAGAAAAACTGTTTTTT.

The chain combines TRBV2 with TRBJ2-7; D not certain. Germline V gene data show CDR1 as SNHLY and CDR2 as FYNNEI. There are 10 residues in the CDR3. V was trimmed by 8 bases and J by 4 bases, leaving 6 bases between them. CDR3 in DNA: TGTGCCAGCGTAGGGTACGAGCAGTACTTC. This sequence encodes CASVGYEQYF.

This clone was counted a few times. The V and J genes are TRBV5-1 and TRBJ1-2, with 7 nucleotides matching TRBD1. The CDR3 runs 14 residues. Germline loops: CDR1 SGHRS, CDR2 YFSETQ. With V trimmed by 0 bases and J by 7 bases, 6 bases remained unmatched. The CDR3, as DNA: TGCGCCAGCAGCTTGGATGACAGGGTGGGTGGCTACACCTTC. As protein: CASSLDDRVGGYTF.

The chain recombines TRBV6-1 with TRBJ1-2; 8 nucleotides agree with TRBD1. V lost 6 bases to trimming and J lost 4 bases; unmatched junction nucleotides: 7. This CDR3 comprises 14 residues. From germline, CDR1 is MNHNS and CDR2 SASEGT. CDR3 protein: CASSRQGRGYGYTF. The CDR3 DNA is TGTGCCAGCAGCCGACAGGGGCGAGGCTATGGCTACACCTTC.

V is TRBV7-6 and J is TRBJ1-2; no clear D gene. With 1 base removed from V and 4 bases from J, the gap between germline ends came to 13 bases. The CDR3 consists of 15 residues. Germline-derived CDR1 and CDR2 are SGHVS and FNYEAQ. The CDR3 sequence: CASSLGSNSAYGYTF. The DNA of the CDR3 is TGTGCCAGCAGCTTAGGATCAAATAGTGCCTATGGCTACACCTTC.

J is TRBJ1-1 and V is TRBV5-1; tentatively, D is TRBD1 (5 bases). CDR3 length: 13 amino acids. CDR1 SGHRS and CDR2 YFSETQ come from the germline V gene. Trimming took 0 bases from V and 6 from J, leaving 9 bases between them. CDR3 sequence (DNA): TGCGCCAGCAGCTTGGCCCAGGGACCTGAAGCTTTCTTT. This translates into CASSLAQGPEAFF.

The chain uses TRBV5-1 and TRBJ1-1; no definite D call. The CDR3 contains 13 residues. Deletions cut 0 bases from V and 5 bases from J, with 8 bases between. CDR1 and CDR2 from the germline V gene are SGHRS and YFSETQ. The CDR3 protein is CASSLAQKTEAFF. CDR3 in DNA: TGCGCCAGCAGCTTGGCCCAGAAGACTGAAGCTTTCTTT.

V and J are TRBV5-1 and TRBJ1-1; unclear D gene. Germline lookup yields CDR1 SGHRS and CDR2 YFSETQ. V was shortened by 2 bases and J by 1 base, with 6 bases between the two germline ends. The CDR3 loop spans 13 amino acids. In DNA form, the CDR3 reads TGCGCCAGCAGCTTTGTTCCGAACACTGAAGCTTTCTTT. Translation: CASSFVPNTEAFF.

J is TRBJ1-5 and V is TRBV7-2; TRBD1 agrees at 8 bases. Trimming took 2 bases from V and 1 from J; bases not matched to a gene: 1. CDR1 SGHTA and CDR2 FQGNSA come from the germline V gene. This CDR3 comprises 15 residues. The CDR3 nucleotides are TGTGCCAGCAGCTTATACAGGGGGAGCAATCAGCCCCAGCATTTT. As protein: CASSLYRGSNQPQHF.

The J gene is TRBJ2-2, the V gene TRBV30; no reliable D call. The CDR3 totals 13 residues. V lost 4 bases to trimming and J lost 6 bases, with 12 bases between them. Germline V gene sequence: CDR1 GTSNPN, CDR2 SVGIG (reference sequence). CDR3 DNA sequence: TGTGCCTGGAACCCTAATAAGGCCGGGGAGCTGTTTTTT. Amino acids: CAWNPNKAGELFF.

V and J are TRBV5-5 and TRBJ2-7; D may be TRBD1 (6 bases). The V gene's germline CDR1 is SGHKS and CDR2 YYEKEE (reference sequence). Deletions cut 3 bases from V and 2 bases from J, with 9 bases between. This CDR3 is built from 13 residues. The CDR3 is CASSSQGAYEQYV. For the CDR3, the DNA is TGTGCCAGCAGCTCACAGGGAGCCTACGAGCAGTACGTC.

V gene TRBV19 combines with J gene TRBJ2-2; D not resolved. V lost 7 bases and J 6 bases, leaving 15 bases between the germline ends. The CDR3 runs to 14 residues. Germline CDR1 and CDR2: LNHDA and SQIVND (reference sequence). The CDR3 protein is CASKGEGWAGELFF. The DNA of the CDR3 is TGTGCCAGTAAAGGCGAAGGCTGGGCCGGGGAGCTGTTTTTT.

About this clone itself: A junction end diverges from the germline sequence, so it may reflect a read error. The V gene is TRBV7-2, the J gene TRBJ1-1; D remains ambiguous. Germline V gene sequence: CDR1 SGHTA, CDR2 FQGNSA. The CDR3 covers 11 residues. The CDR3 sequence is CASSLRLVPSF. DNA for the CDR3: TGTGCCAGCAGCTTACGACTAGTACCCTCATTT. Using reference TRBV7-2 and TRBJ1-1 for the parts outside the CDR3, the full variable domain is GAGVSQSPSNKVTEKGKDVELRCDPISGHTALYWYRQSLGQGLEFLIYFQGNSAPDKSGLPSDRFSAERTGGSVSTLTIQRTQQEDSAVYLCASSLRLVPSFGQGTRLTVV.

The genes are TRBV9 and TRBJ2-1; D perhaps matches TRBD1 (5 bases). V dropped 0 bases and J dropped 4 bases, with 11 bases sitting between them. The germline V gene encodes CDR1 SGDLS and CDR2 YYNGEE. The CDR3 has 15 residues. The CDR3 spells CASSVVGVDYNEQFF. CDR3 DNA sequence: TGTGCCAGCAGCGTAGTAGGGGTCGATTACAATGAGCAGTTCTTC.

In this sample, this clone turned up a few times. V usage is TRBV5-1 and J usage is TRBJ2-2, with 11 bases lining up with TRBD2. With 1 base clipped from V and 4 bases from J, the junction kept 6 bases outside the gene matches. Germline V gene data show CDR1 as SGHRS and CDR2 as YFSETQ. The CDR3 runs to 17 residues. CDR3 in amino acids: CASSLRSGGAGTGELFF. The CDR3 DNA reads as TGCGCCAGCAGCTTGCGTAGCGGGGGGGCCGGCACCGGGGAGCTGTTTTTT.

In this sample, this clone turned up once. CDR3 residues: CASSSNSPAGGYNEQFF. Here the CDR3 DNA reads TGCGCCAGCAGCTCAAATAGCCCAGCGGGGGGGTACAATGAGCAGTTCTTC. This chain joins TRBV5-1 and TRBJ2-1; the match to TRBD2 covers 10 bases. CDR3 length equals 17 residues. Germline trimming cut 3 bases from V and 4 bases from J; bases unmatched to any gene: 10. Germline V CDR1 and CDR2: SGHRS, YFSETQ.

This chain joins TRBV9 and TRBJ1-4, with 7 nucleotides matching TRBD1. The CDR3 is 17 residues long. V lost 7 bases to trimming and J lost 0 bases; unmatched junction nucleotides: 12. Germline V CDR1 and CDR2: SGDLS, YYNGEE. The CDR3 loop is CASAPGGPLPTNEKLFF. CDR3 sequence (DNA): TGTGCCAGCGCTCCAGGGGGTCCTTTACCAACTAATGAAAAACTGTTTTTT.